The 17 T cell receptor beta chains listed next were all sequenced from one sample in a study of human T cells and chemical hapten exposure. The time point here: pre-sensitization, week 0. Treatment noted: therapeutic diphenylcyclopropenone sensitization with weekly scalp DPC. TCRdb re-analysed the RACE reads in MiXCR, keeping a single row per CDR3 protein. The repertoire has around 380,000 distinct CDR3 sequences, 4.5% to 7% of them found once; the top ten carry more than 8%. The starting material was whole blood, obtained in connection with sensitization to the hapten diphenylcyclopropenone (DPC). Receptors were obtained from a woman aged 18-35 years with alopecia areata. Some clones in this sample may be carry-over from other donors' samples.

In this sample, this clonotype turned up many times. This chain links TRBV11-2 with TRBJ2-1; perhaps TRBD2 as D (7 bases). The CDR3 extends over 16 amino acids. V lost 5 bases to trimming and J lost 5 bases, with 19 bases between them. Germline V gene sequence: CDR1 SGHAT, CDR2 FQNNGV. The CDR3 spells CASSTLGGGADNEQFF. CDR3 bases: TGTGCCAGCAGCACTTTAGGGGGGGGTGCGGACAATGAGCAGTTCTTC.

This clonotype was picked up a small number of times. This chain joins TRBV5-1 and TRBJ1-1; the D gene is possibly TRBD1 (6 bases). The germline gives CDR1 SGHRS, CDR2 YFSETQ. CDR3 length equals 13 residues. V was pared by 5 bases and J by 4 bases, with 12 bases between. CDR3 protein: CASSYTGPTEAFF. CDR3 in DNA: TGCGCCAGCAGTTATACAGGGCCCACTGAAGCTTTCTTT. Using reference TRBV5-1 and TRBJ1-1 for the parts outside the CDR3, the full variable domain is KAGVTQTPRYLIKTRGQQVTLSCSPISGHRSVSWYQQTPGQGLQFLFEYFSETQRNKGNFPGRFSGRQFSNSRSEMNVSTLELGDSALYLCASSYTGPTEAFFGQGTRLTVV.

The J gene is TRBJ1-1, the V gene TRBV12-3 or TRBV12-4; 7 nucleotides match TRBD1. Trimming cost V 10 bases and J 4 bases; bases outside gene matches: 9. The CDR3 sequence is 13 residues long. CDR3 protein: CAIHRGVGTEAFF. The CDR3 coding sequence is TGTGCCATACACAGGGGCGTCGGCACTGAAGCTTTCTTT.

This clonotype has ten or more counts. The chain couples TRBV18 to TRBJ1-2, with TRBD1 matching 8 bases. This CDR3 has 16 residues. V was clipped by 0 bases and J by 4 bases; unmatched bases: 7. CDR1 and CDR2 (germline): KGHSH, LQKENI. CDR3 protein: CASSPPSKDRGYGYTF. The CDR3 region has the DNA TGTGCCAGCTCACCACCGTCTAAAGACAGGGGCTATGGCTACACCTTC.

This clonotype occurred many times. The gene calls are TRBV6-6 and TRBJ1-2; 7 nucleotides agree with TRBD1. The CDR3 consists of 12 residues. Germline V gives CDR1 MNHNY, CDR2 SVGAGI (reference sequence). The V and J ends lost 5 bases and 6 bases, in that order; junction bases with no gene match: 3. The CDR3 sequence is CASSKGQDGYTF. The CDR3 nucleotides read TGTGCCAGCAGTAAAGGACAGGATGGCTACACCTTC.

This clonotype showed up many times. The chain joins TRBV28 to TRBJ1-3; unclear D gene. V shed 7 bases and J shed 0 bases, with 16 bases lying between them. The CDR3 loop spans 16 amino acids. Germline V CDR1 and CDR2: MDHEN, SYDVKM. CDR3 in DNA: TGTGCCAGCACCCGGATCCGGGATGACTCTGGAAACACCATATATTTT. This encodes CASTRIRDDSGNTIYF.

The chain recombines TRBV20-1 with TRBJ1-5; D is unclear. The V end lost 5 bases, the J end lost 2 bases, and 7 bases lay between the germline ends. This CDR3 spans 12 amino acids. Germline V gene sequence: CDR1 DFQATT, CDR2 SNEGSKA (reference sequence). This CDR3 reads CSAGKGNQPQHF. The DNA of the CDR3 is TGCAGTGCTGGTAAGGGCAATCAGCCCCAGCATTTT.

The rearrangement links TRBV6-6 to TRBJ2-3; D ambiguous. The germline V and J ends were trimmed by 5 bases and 2 bases, with 14 bases remaining between them. The CDR3 length is 15 residues. CDR1 and CDR2 from the germline V gene are MNHNY and SVGAGI (reference sequence). CDR3 region: CASSAALKTTDTQYF. In DNA, the CDR3 is TGTGCCAGCAGTGCGGCATTAAAGACCACAGATACGCAGTATTTT.

This chain uses TRBV9 with TRBJ1-3; D perhaps matches TRBD1 (6 bases). V was clipped by 3 bases and J by 2 bases, with 9 bases between them. CDR1 and CDR2 (germline): SGDLS, YYNGEE. The CDR3 is 14 amino acids. CDR3 bases: TGTGCCAGCAGCGGACGGACAGCTGGAAACACCATATATTTT. Protein sequence: CASSGRTAGNTIYF.

This clonotype has a count of ten or more. V usage is TRBV7-8 and J usage is TRBJ1-6; D gene unclear. CDR1 and CDR2 from the germline V gene are SGHVS and FQNEAQ. V dropped 1 base and J dropped 0 bases, with 7 bases sitting between them. The CDR3 length is 16 residues. The CDR3 is CASSLGGLSYNSPLHF. For the CDR3, the DNA is TGTGCCAGCAGCTTAGGCGGGCTCTCCTATAATTCACCCCTCCACTTT.

There are many counts of this clonotype. V and J are TRBV20-1 and TRBJ1-1; D possibly corresponds to TRBD1 (5 bases). The CDR3 has 11 residues. The germline gives CDR1 DFQATT, CDR2 SNEGSKA (reference sequence). CDR3 DNA sequence: TGCGCCCCCCAAGGGGACACTGAAGCTTTCTTT. Translation gives CAPQGDTEAFF.

Concerning this clonotype itself: A much larger clone differs from this one at a single base, so this may be a read error. The chain carries TRBV7-9 and TRBJ2-7, with D maybe TRBD1 (5 bases). Germline loops: CDR1 SEHNR, CDR2 FQNEAQ (reference sequence). Deletions cut 5 bases from V and 3 bases from J, with 11 bases between. This CDR3 is 13 amino acids long. The CDR3 coding sequence is TGTGCCAGCAGCATGGACACCTACTACGAGCAGTACTTC. It codes for CASSMDTYYEQYF. Full variable domain (remainder filled in from reference TRBV7-9 and TRBJ2-7): DTGVSQNPRHKITKRGQNVTFRCDPISEHNRLYWYRQTLGQGPEFLTYFQNEAQLEKSRLLSDRFSAERPKGSFSTLEIQRTEQGDSAMYLCASSMDTYYEQYFGPGTRLTVT.

This clonotype occurred a few times. V usage is TRBV7-9 and J usage is TRBJ1-2; TRBD1 matches at 8 bases. Trimming at V came to 2 bases and at J to 4 bases, leaving 9 bases not matched to a gene. From germline, CDR1 is SEHNR and CDR2 FQNEAQ (reference sequence). The CDR3 is 16 residues long. DNA for the CDR3: TGTGCCAGCAGCTTACTGCCGACGGACAGGGCCTATGGCTACACCTTC. It is translated as CASSLLPTDRAYGYTF. The entire variable domain, with the rest obtained from reference TRBV7-9 and TRBJ1-2, is as follows: DTGVSQNPRHKITKRGQNVTFRCDPISEHNRLYWYRQTLGQGPEFLTYFQNEAQLEKSRLLSDRFSAERPKGSFSTLEIQRTEQGDSAMYLCASSLLPTDRAYGYTFGSGTRLTVV.

The V and J genes are TRBV3-1 and TRBJ2-2; weak D call: TRBD2 (6 bases). The CDR3 length is 17 residues. Trimming removed 1 base from V and 2 bases from J, with 14 bases in between. Germline V CDR1 and CDR2: LGHDT, YNNKEL (reference sequence). DNA for the CDR3: TGTGCCAGCAGCCAAGGCCCAGCGGGCATCAACACCGGGGAGCTGTTTTTT. This sequence encodes CASSQGPAGINTGELFF.

This clonotype was seen a handful of times. The chain is built from TRBV5-1 and TRBJ2-3; the D gene could be TRBD1 or TRBD2 (5 bases each). Trimming took 4 bases from V and 5 from J, leaving 17 bases between them. The CDR3 extends over 15 amino acids. Germline assignment: CDR1 SGHRS and CDR2 YFSETQ. CDR3: CASSAGSGAQDTQYF. For the CDR3, the DNA is TGCGCCAGCAGCGCGGGCTCCGGGGCGCAAGATACGCAGTATTTT.

This clonotype appeared a few times. The gene calls are TRBV10-3 and TRBJ2-5; 8 bases fit TRBD2. The V gene's germline CDR1 is ENHRY and CDR2 SYGVKD. The CDR3 consists of 15 residues. J was trimmed by 2 bases and V by 3 bases; bases with no gene match: 5. This CDR3 is CAISDTGGKQETQYF. Here the CDR3 DNA reads TGTGCCATCAGTGACACGGGGGGGAAACAAGAGACCCAGTACTTC.

This clonotype was seen ten or more times. The CDR3 is CASSLSLSGQGYTQYF. CDR3 DNA: TGCGCCAGCAGCCTGAGTCTTTCGGGACAGGGTTATACGCAGTATTTT. The chain has TRBV4-3 and TRBJ2-3; 9 nucleotides agree with TRBD1. This CDR3 is built from 16 residues. V gave up 4 bases and J gave up 7 bases; unmatched junction bases: 12. Germline V gives CDR1 LGHNA, CDR2 YSLEER.